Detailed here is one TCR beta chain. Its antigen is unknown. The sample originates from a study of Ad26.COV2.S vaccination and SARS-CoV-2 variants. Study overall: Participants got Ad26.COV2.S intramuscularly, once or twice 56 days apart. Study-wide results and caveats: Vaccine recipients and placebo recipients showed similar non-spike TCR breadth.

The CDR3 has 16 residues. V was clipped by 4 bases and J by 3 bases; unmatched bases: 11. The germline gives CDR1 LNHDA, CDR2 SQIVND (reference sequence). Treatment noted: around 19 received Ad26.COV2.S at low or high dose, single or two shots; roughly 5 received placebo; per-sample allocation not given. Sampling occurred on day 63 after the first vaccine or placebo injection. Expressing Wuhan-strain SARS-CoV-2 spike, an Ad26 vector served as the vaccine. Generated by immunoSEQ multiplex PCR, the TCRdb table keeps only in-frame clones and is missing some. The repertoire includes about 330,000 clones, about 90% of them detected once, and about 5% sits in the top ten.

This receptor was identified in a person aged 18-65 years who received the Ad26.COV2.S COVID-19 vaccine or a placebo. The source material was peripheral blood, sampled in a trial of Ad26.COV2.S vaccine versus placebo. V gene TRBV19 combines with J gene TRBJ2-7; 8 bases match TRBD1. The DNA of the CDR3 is TGTGCCAGTAGTACTTGGGACAGGCCAGATATCTACGAGCAGTACTTC. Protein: CASSTWDRPDIYEQYF. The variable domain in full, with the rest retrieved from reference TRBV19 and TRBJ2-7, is DGGITQSPKYLFRKEGQNVTLSCEQNLNHDAMYWYRQDPGQGLRLIYYSQIVNDFQKGDIAEGYSVSREKKESFPLTVTSAQKNPTAFYLCASSTWDRPDIYEQYFGPGTRLTVT.